Below are 14 T cell receptor beta chains sequenced from a single sample in a study of cytomegalovirus exposure and HLA in healthy donors. 13 Jbeta primers and 60 Vbeta primers were used for the PCR. Generated by immunoSEQ multiplex PCR, the TCRdb table keeps only in-frame clones and is missing some. In the table there are approximately 89,000 clones, about 75% of which are singletons. Sequencing was carried out using PBMCs. These receptors all stem from a man between 25 and 39 years old in good health and CMV-seropositive.

The CDR3 nucleotides are TGTGCCAGCAGCTTAGCCTCAGGGCATAATCAGCCCCAGCATTTT. It specifies CASSLASGHNQPQHF. V gene TRBV7-6 combines with J gene TRBJ1-5, with D maybe TRBD1 (5 bases). With 0 bases removed from V and 4 bases from J, the gap between germline ends came to 10 bases. The CDR3 has 15 residues. Germline V gene sequence: CDR1 SGHVS, CDR2 FNYEAQ.

The chain carries TRBV7-9 and TRBJ2-1; D remains unclear. Germline V lookup: CDR1 SEHNR, CDR2 FQNEAQ (reference sequence). V lost 1 base and J 8 bases, leaving 21 bases between the germline ends. This CDR3 has 17 residues. Here the CDR3 reads CASSLESLQVPLDEQFF. The CDR3 DNA reads as TGTGCCAGCAGCTTAGAGTCGCTCCAGGTCCCTCTCGATGAGCAGTTCTTC. Combining the CDR3 with reference TRBV7-9 and TRBJ2-1 gives the whole variable domain DTGVSQNPRHKITKRGQNVTFRCDPISEHNRLYWYRQTLGQGPEFLTYFQNEAQLEKSRLLSDRFSAERPKGSFSTLEIQRTEQGDSAMYLCASSLESLQVPLDEQFFGPGTRLTVL.

The chain has TRBV7-9 and TRBJ2-5; 8 bases line up with TRBD1. This CDR3 is 16 amino acids long. The V segment lost 5 bases and the J segment 2 bases; nucleotides outside the gene matches: 10. The V gene's germline CDR1 is SEHNR and CDR2 FQNEAQ (reference sequence). CDR3 amino acids: CASSQRRGQAQETQYF. The DNA of the CDR3 is TGTGCCAGCAGCCAAAGAAGGGGACAGGCGCAAGAGACCCAGTACTTC.

The chain links TRBV19 to TRBJ1-2, with a possible D match to TRBD1 (6 bases). This CDR3 region has 15 residues. Looked up from germline, CDR1 is LNHDA and CDR2 is SQIVND (reference sequence). V lost 5 bases, J lost 1 base, and 14 bases lay in between. CDR3 nucleotides: TGTGCCAGTAGTGCCCGGGACAACCTTAACTATGGCTACACCTTC. It translates to CASSARDNLNYGYTF.

The chain couples TRBV14 to TRBJ2-3; 12 nucleotides match TRBD2. In germline, CDR1 is SGHDN, CDR2 FVKESK. Losses at the gene ends were 0 bases for V and 6 bases for J; bases not matched to a gene: 10. The CDR3 contains 18 residues. The DNA of the CDR3 is TGTGCCAGCAGCCAAGAGTCCCTAGCGGGGGGGCAGTTGGATACGCAGTATTTT. Amino acid sequence: CASSQESLAGGQLDTQYF.

The chain is built from TRBV9 and TRBJ2-5, with D perhaps TRBD2 (6 bases). The J call is in doubt because the DNA end fits TRBJ2-7 better. CDR1 and CDR2 from the germline V gene are SGDLS and YYNGEE. There are 15 residues in the CDR3. CDR3 bases: TGTGCCAGCAGCGTAGGGGGGACTGCCTCCTACGAGCAGTACTTC. Amino acids: CASSVGGTASYEQYF.

This clone has just a few counts. This rearrangement joins TRBV11-2 to TRBJ1-1, with 9 bases that match TRBD1. Germline-derived CDR1 and CDR2 are SGHAT and FQNNGV. The CDR3 totals 15 residues. Trimming cost V 4 bases and J 5 bases; bases outside gene matches: 8. The CDR3 coding sequence is TGTGCCAGCAGCTCAGGGGGGACAGGGTGGACTGAAGCTTTCTTT. Protein product: CASSSGGTGWTEAFF. Drawing the rest from reference TRBV11-2 and TRBJ1-1, the complete variable domain is EAGVAQSPRYKIIEKRQSVAFWCNPISGHATLYWYQQILGQGPKLLIQFQNNGVVDDSQLPKDRFSAERLKGVDSTLKIQPAKLEDSAVYLCASSSGGTGWTEAFFGQGTRLTVV.

The CDR3, as DNA: TGTGCCAGCATCCCTGCGTCAAGCGGGGTGTACAATGAGCAGTTCTTC. Residues: CASIPASSGVYNEQFF. This chain joins TRBV5-5 and TRBJ2-1; TRBD2 agrees at 7 bases. The length of the CDR3 is 16 residues. Germline V gene sequence: CDR1 SGHKS, CDR2 YYEKEE (reference sequence). J gave up 4 bases and V 6 bases, and 13 bases lay outside the gene matches.

This clone was seen once. The rearrangement joins TRBV19 to TRBJ2-5; D is undetermined. Near its end, the DNA agrees better with TRBJ2-7, so the J call may be wrong. This CDR3 is built from 16 residues. Germline V gene lookup returns CDR1 LNHDA and CDR2 SQIVND (reference sequence). The CDR3 reads CASSRTSLESVYEQYF. The CDR3, as DNA: TGTGCCAGTAGCCGAACGTCCCTAGAATCCGTGTACGAGCAGTACTTC.

The chain links TRBV30 to TRBJ2-3; 10 bases are a match to TRBD2. The CDR3 is 17 residues long. The V and J ends lost 3 bases and 1 base, in that order; junction bases with no gene match: 10. The germline V gene encodes CDR1 GTSNPN and CDR2 SVGIG (reference sequence). DNA for the CDR3: TGTGCCTGGAGCAAGATCCGGACTAGCGGACGCACAGATACGCAGTATTTT. Protein sequence: CAWSKIRTSGRTDTQYF.

This chain links TRBV28 with TRBJ1-5, with 7 bases identical to TRBD1. J gave up 9 bases and V 2 bases, and 4 bases lay outside the gene matches. CDR1 is MDHEN, CDR2 SYDVKM, per germline. CDR3 length equals 13 residues. This CDR3 reads CASSLEGDRPQHF. CDR3 nucleotides: TGTGCCAGCAGTTTAGAGGGGGACAGGCCCCAGCATTTT.

The chain links TRBV4-3 to TRBJ2-1; the match to TRBD2 covers 8 bases. The CDR3 contains 17 residues. CDR1 is LGHNA and CDR2 is YSLEER in the germline V gene. The V gene end was trimmed by 0 bases and the J gene end by 4 bases; junction bases not matched to a gene: 8. CDR3: CASSQDTGVAGYNEQFF. Here the CDR3 DNA reads TGCGCCAGCAGCCAAGATACGGGGGTAGCGGGGTACAATGAGCAGTTCTTC.

This chain uses TRBV13 with TRBJ2-3; 9 nucleotides agree with TRBD2. J was trimmed by 0 bases and V by 0 bases; bases with no gene match: 10. There are 19 residues in the CDR3. Germline V gene data show CDR1 as PRHDT and CDR2 as FYEKMQ (reference sequence). The CDR3 reads CASSLGFPSGAASTDTQYF. CDR3 nucleotides: TGTGCCAGCAGCTTAGGATTTCCTAGCGGGGCCGCTAGCACAGATACGCAGTATTTT.

V and J are TRBV7-9 and TRBJ2-7, with TRBD1 matching over 7 bases. The CDR3 has 13 amino acids. The germline CDR1 and CDR2 sequences are SEHNR and FQNEAQ (reference sequence). J lost 4 bases, V lost 6 bases, and 6 bases had no gene match. The CDR3 reads CASSRDREYEQYF. Written as DNA, the CDR3 is TGTGCCAGCAGTCGAGACAGGGAGTACGAGCAGTACTTC.